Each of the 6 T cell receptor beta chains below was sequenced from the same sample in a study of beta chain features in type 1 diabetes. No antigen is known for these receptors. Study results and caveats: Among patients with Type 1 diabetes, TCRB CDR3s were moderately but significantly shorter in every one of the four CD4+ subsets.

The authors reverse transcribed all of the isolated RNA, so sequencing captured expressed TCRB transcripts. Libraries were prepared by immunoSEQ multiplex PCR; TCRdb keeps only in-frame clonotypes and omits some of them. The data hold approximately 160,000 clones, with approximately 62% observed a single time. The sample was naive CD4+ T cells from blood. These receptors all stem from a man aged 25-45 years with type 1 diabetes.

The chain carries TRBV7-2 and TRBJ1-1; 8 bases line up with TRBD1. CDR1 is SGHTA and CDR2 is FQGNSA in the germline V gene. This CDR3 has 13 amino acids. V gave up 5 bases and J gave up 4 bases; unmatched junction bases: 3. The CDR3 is CASSLTGGTEAFF. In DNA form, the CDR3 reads TGTGCCAGCAGCCTTACAGGGGGCACTGAAGCTTTCTTT.

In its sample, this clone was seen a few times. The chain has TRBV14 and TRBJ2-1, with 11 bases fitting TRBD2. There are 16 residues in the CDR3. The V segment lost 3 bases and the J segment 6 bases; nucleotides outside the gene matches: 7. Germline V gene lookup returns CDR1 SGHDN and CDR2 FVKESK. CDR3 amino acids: CASSHKTSGVFNEQFF. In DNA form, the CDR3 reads TGTGCCAGCAGCCACAAGACTAGCGGGGTATTCAATGAGCAGTTCTTC.

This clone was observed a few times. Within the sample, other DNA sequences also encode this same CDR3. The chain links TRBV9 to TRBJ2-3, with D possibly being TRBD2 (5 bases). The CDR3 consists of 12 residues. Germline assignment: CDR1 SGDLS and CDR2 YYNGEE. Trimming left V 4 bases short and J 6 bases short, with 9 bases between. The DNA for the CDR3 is TGTGCCAGCAGCCCCTCGGGGGATACGCAGTATTTT. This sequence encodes CASSPSGDTQYF.

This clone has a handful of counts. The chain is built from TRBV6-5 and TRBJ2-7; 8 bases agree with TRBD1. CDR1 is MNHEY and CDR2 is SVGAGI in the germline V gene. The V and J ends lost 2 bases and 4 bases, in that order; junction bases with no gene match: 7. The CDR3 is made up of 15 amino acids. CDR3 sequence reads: CASSYDHRGVYEQYF. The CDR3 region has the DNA TGTGCCAGCAGTTACGATCACAGGGGGGTGTACGAGCAGTACTTC.

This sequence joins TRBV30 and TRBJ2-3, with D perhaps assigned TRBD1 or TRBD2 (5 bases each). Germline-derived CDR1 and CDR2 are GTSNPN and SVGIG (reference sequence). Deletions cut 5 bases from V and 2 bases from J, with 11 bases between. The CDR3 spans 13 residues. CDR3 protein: CAWRLGTTDTQYF. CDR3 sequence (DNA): TGTGCCTGGCGGCTGGGGACCACAGATACGCAGTATTTT.

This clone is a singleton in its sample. CDR3 region: CASSQLAGKGETQYF. Here the CDR3 DNA reads TGTGCCAGCAGCCAACTTGCGGGGAAAGGAGAGACCCAGTACTTC. The chain links TRBV7-6 to TRBJ2-5, with a weak D call TRBD2 (6 bases). V was clipped by 5 bases and J by 4 bases, with 17 bases between them. Germline V lookup: CDR1 SGHVS, CDR2 FNYEAQ. CDR3 length equals 15 residues.